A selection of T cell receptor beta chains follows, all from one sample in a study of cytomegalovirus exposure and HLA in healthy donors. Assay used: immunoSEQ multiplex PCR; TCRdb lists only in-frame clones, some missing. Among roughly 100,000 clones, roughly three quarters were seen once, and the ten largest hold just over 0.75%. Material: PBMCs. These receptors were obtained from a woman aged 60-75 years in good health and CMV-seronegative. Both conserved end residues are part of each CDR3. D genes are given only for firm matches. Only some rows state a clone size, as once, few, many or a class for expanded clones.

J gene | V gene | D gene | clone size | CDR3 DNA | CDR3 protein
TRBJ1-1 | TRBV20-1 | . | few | TGCAGTGCTGAACAGGGCCTCGGGGCTTTCTTT | CSAEQGLGAFF
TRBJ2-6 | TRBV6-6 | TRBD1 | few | TGTGCCAGCAAGACCGGGACAGCTGGGGCCAACGTCCTGACTTTC | CASKTGTAGANVLTF
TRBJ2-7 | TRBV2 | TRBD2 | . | TGTGCCAGCAGTGAAGTGGGACTAGCGGCCGCCGTGGTGGAGCAGTACTTC | CASSEVGLAAAVVEQYF
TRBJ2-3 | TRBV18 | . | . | TGTGCCAGCTCACCAACGGTCTCCACAGATACGCAGTATTTT | CASSPTVSTDTQYF
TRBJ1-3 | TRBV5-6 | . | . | TGTGCCAGCAGCCTCCGGGCCGCGGGAGGAAACACCATATATTTT | CASSLRAAGGNTIYF
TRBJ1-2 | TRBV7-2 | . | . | TGTGCCAGCAGCCATAGGGAGGTCGGCTATGGCTACACCTTC | CASSHREVGYGYTF
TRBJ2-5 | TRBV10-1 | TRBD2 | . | TGCGCCAGCAGCGCCGGGACTAGCCCAGAGACCCAGTACTTC | CASSAGTSPETQYF
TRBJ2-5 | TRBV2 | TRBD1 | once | TGTGCCAGCAGTGGGGACAGGGGGCCGGGTGAGACCCAGTACTTC | CASSGDRGPGETQYF
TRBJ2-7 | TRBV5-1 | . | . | TGCGCCAGCAGCTCGACCCACGGGTACGAGCAGTACTTC | CASSSTHGYEQYF
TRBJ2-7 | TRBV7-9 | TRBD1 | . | TGTGCCAGCAGCTTACCTAGGGACAGGGTGAACGAGCAGTACTTC | CASSLPRDRVNEQYF
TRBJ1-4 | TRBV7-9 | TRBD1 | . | TGTGCCAGCAGCGAGACAGGGGGTGGAACTAATGAAAAACTGTTTTTT | CASSETGGGTNEKLFF
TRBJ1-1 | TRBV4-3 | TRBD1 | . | TGCGCCAGCAGCCAGTCCACAGGGGCTACTGAAGCTTTCTTT | CASSQSTGATEAFF
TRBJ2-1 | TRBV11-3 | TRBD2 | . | TGTGCCAGCAGCTTAGGGGGAGGGCGGGAGCACAATGAGCAGTTCTTC | CASSLGGGREHNEQFF